The 23 T cell receptor beta chains in this list originate from one sample, sequenced in a study of T-cell reconstitution after alpha-beta-depleted transplantation in children. During its preparation, the TCRbeta library received unique molecular identifiers. TCRdb fed the PCR reads into MiXCR, producing one record per CDR3 protein. The repertoire holds some 590,000 distinct CDR3 sequences, with approximately 10% as singletons. Sequencing used PBMCs from the stem cell graft donor, obtained from the stem cell graft. The receptors derive from a human donor who donated a stem cell graft to a child with acute myeloid leukemia.

This clonotype was recorded at least ten times. This rearrangement joins TRBV7-9 to TRBJ2-7, with 7 bases lining up with TRBD1. J gave up 0 bases and V 4 bases, and 6 bases lay outside the gene matches. Germline CDR1 reads SEHNR; CDR2 reads FQNEAQ (reference sequence). The CDR3 contains 15 residues. The CDR3 here is CASSSWDRSSYEQYF. DNA for the CDR3: TGTGCCAGCAGCTCATGGGACAGAAGCTCCTACGAGCAGTACTTC.

The CDR3 loop reads CASSQDRVRTEAFF. Written as DNA, the CDR3 is TGTGCCAGCAGCCAGGACAGGGTAAGGACTGAAGCTTTCTTT. The genes are TRBV6-5 and TRBJ1-1; TRBD1 matches at 8 bases. This CDR3 spans 14 amino acids. CDR1 is MNHEY and CDR2 is SVGAGI in the germline V gene. V was clipped by 6 bases and J by 5 bases; unmatched bases: 8.

This clonotype was recorded at least ten times. The chain carries TRBV24-1 and TRBJ2-2, with 8 nucleotides matching TRBD2. CDR3 length: 16 amino acids. V shed 3 bases, J shed 4 bases, and the junction held 6 bases outside the gene matches. Looked up from germline, CDR1 is KGHDR and CDR2 is SFDVKD. The CDR3 region is CATSDPGLVRTGELFF. The CDR3 nucleotides are TGTGCCACCAGTGATCCGGGACTAGTCCGCACCGGGGAGCTGTTTTTT.

The gene calls are TRBV5-1 and TRBJ1-2, with TRBD1 identical over 9 bases. Germline trimming cut 3 bases from V and 8 bases from J; bases unmatched to any gene: 5. The CDR3 runs 13 residues. Germline V gene sequence: CDR1 SGHRS, CDR2 YFSETQ. The CDR3 DNA follows: TGCGCCAGCAGCTCCGAGACAGGGGGAGGCTACACCTTC. Translating gives CASSSETGGGYTF.

This clonotype was seen repeatedly, ten times or more. This chain connects TRBV12-3 or TRBV12-4 to TRBJ2-5, with 12 positions matching TRBD2. Trimming cost V 5 bases and J 4 bases; bases outside gene matches: 5. The CDR3 spans 15 residues. In DNA, the CDR3 is TGTGCCAGCAGTCCCGGACTAGCGGGAACAGAGACCCAGTACTTC. Its translation: CASSPGLAGTETQYF.

This clonotype was observed many times. The V and J genes are TRBV6-2 or TRBV6-3 and TRBJ2-7, with 9 bases matching TRBD2. With 5 bases clipped from V and 5 bases from J, the junction kept 10 bases outside the gene matches. The CDR3 spans 15 residues. Germline assignment: CDR1 MNHEY and CDR2 SVGEGT. As DNA, the CDR3 is TGTGCCAGCAGTGGCGGGACTAGCCGTCCCGACGAGCAGTACTTC. It is translated as CASSGGTSRPDEQYF.

This clonotype was counted at least ten times. The V call is TRBV7-3, the J call TRBJ2-1, with 9 bases fitting TRBD2. CDR3 size: 16 residues. Germline lookup yields CDR1 SGHTA and CDR2 FQGTGA. J was trimmed by 7 bases and V by 5 bases; bases with no gene match: 12. CDR3 loop: CASSPSVAGGKNEQFF. CDR3 DNA: TGTGCCAGCAGCCCGTCGGTTGCGGGAGGGAAGAATGAGCAGTTCTTC.

The chain recombines TRBV20-1 with TRBJ2-5; weak D call: TRBD2 (5 bases). CDR3 length: 11 amino acids. V lost 6 bases and J lost 4, with 9 bases in between. The germline gives CDR1 DFQATT, CDR2 SNEGSKA (reference sequence). The CDR3 sequence is CSALLGETQYF. The CDR3 DNA follows: TGCAGTGCCTTACTAGGAGAGACCCAGTACTTC.

The sample holds a few counts of this clonotype. The V call is TRBV20-1, the J call TRBJ2-3, with 9 nucleotides matching TRBD2. The ends lost 4 bases at V and 1 base at J; junction bases unmatched: 3. The CDR3 contains 14 residues. Germline V gene sequence: CDR1 DFQATT, CDR2 SNEGSKA (reference sequence). DNA of the CDR3: TGCAGTGCTATTATAGCGGGAGGCACAGATACGCAGTATTTT. Translation: CSAIIAGGTDTQYF.

This clonotype was seen ten or more times. V usage is TRBV12-3 or TRBV12-4 and J usage is TRBJ2-1, with a tentative D call TRBD2 (6 bases). V was trimmed by 3 bases and J by 1 base, leaving 13 bases between them. This CDR3 is built from 16 residues. The CDR3 loop is CASSFRGTASYNEQFF. The CDR3 bases are TGTGCCAGCAGTTTCCGCGGGACCGCTTCCTACAATGAGCAGTTCTTC.

The sample holds a few counts of this clonotype. The gene calls are TRBV7-9 and TRBJ2-3; TRBD2 agrees at 9 bases. The CDR3 is made up of 16 amino acids. Germline V gene lookup returns CDR1 SEHNR and CDR2 FQNEAQ (reference sequence). With 3 bases clipped from V and 0 bases from J, the junction kept 4 bases outside the gene matches. The chain's CDR3 is CASSFRTSESTDTQYF. The CDR3 DNA reads TGTGCCAGCAGCTTCCGGACTAGCGAGAGCACAGATACGCAGTATTTT.

This clonotype was seen a handful of times. This rearrangement joins TRBV5-1 to TRBJ2-7; 9 nucleotides match TRBD1. This CDR3 is 15 amino acids long. The J segment lost 7 bases and the V segment lost 3 bases, leaving 11 bases of the junction unmatched. The germline CDR1 and CDR2 sequences are SGHRS and YFSETQ. CDR3 region: CASSSLGTGRKEQYF. DNA for the CDR3: TGCGCCAGCAGCTCGCTCGGGACAGGGAGGAAAGAGCAGTACTTC. The complete variable domain, with remaining parts taken from reference TRBV5-1 and TRBJ2-7, reads KAGVTQTPRYLIKTRGQQVTLSCSPISGHRSVSWYQQTPGQGLQFLFEYFSETQRNKGNFPGRFSGRQFSNSRSEMNVSTLELGDSALYLCASSSLGTGRKEQYFGPGTRLTVT.

The chain carries TRBV27 and TRBJ2-7; 11 nucleotides agree with TRBD2. The J call may be faulty, since TRBJ2-1 better matches the DNA end. The CDR3 extends over 14 amino acids. The V gene's germline CDR1 is MNHEY and CDR2 SMNVEV (reference sequence). CDR3 sequence reads: CASSFRLAGIEQFF. For the CDR3, the DNA is TGTGCCAGCAGTTTCCGACTAGCGGGAATCGAGCAGTTCTTC.

This clonotype came up many times. This sequence joins TRBV27 and TRBJ2-5; 9 nucleotides match TRBD2. CDR3 length: 14 amino acids. Germline trimming cut 4 bases from V and 13 bases from J; bases unmatched to any gene: 13. In germline, CDR1 is MNHEY, CDR2 SMNVEV (reference sequence). CDR3 amino acids: CASSSISSGDHSYF. The DNA for the CDR3 is TGTGCCAGCAGTTCCATTTCTAGCGGGGACCACTCGTACTTC.

Many counts were recorded for this clonotype. The chain has TRBV15 and TRBJ1-6, with 9 bases that match TRBD1. The length of the CDR3 is 15 residues. Per the germline V gene, CDR1 is LNHNV and CDR2 is YYDKDF (reference sequence). The V gene end was trimmed by 6 bases and the J gene end by 8 bases; junction bases not matched to a gene: 8. CDR3 DNA sequence: TGTGCCACCAGTCCCGGGGACAGGGAGGATTCACCCCTCCACTTT. It specifies CATSPGDREDSPLHF.

This chain connects TRBV7-9 to TRBJ2-1; no reliable D call. The CDR3 contains 16 residues. Trimming stripped 1 base from V and 3 bases from J, with 13 bases between. CDR1 SEHNR and CDR2 FQNEAQ come from the germline V gene (reference sequence). The CDR3 DNA is TGTGCCAGCAGCTTAGGAAGACTCATTTTCTACAATGAGCAGTTCTTC. Protein sequence: CASSLGRLIFYNEQFF. Complete variable domain (other parts from reference TRBV7-9 and TRBJ2-1): DTGVSQNPRHKITKRGQNVTFRCDPISEHNRLYWYRQTLGQGPEFLTYFQNEAQLEKSRLLSDRFSAERPKGSFSTLEIQRTEQGDSAMYLCASSLGRLIFYNEQFFGPGTRLTVL.

In this sample, this clonotype turned up many times. The chain has TRBV7-6 and TRBJ1-6; 7 bases agree with TRBD1. The germline V gene has CDR1 SGHVS and CDR2 FNYEAQ. Trimming took 6 bases from V and 5 from J; bases not matched to a gene: 16. This CDR3 spans 18 amino acids. The CDR3 region has the DNA TGTGCCAGCAGTTTAACATTTCCCGGACAGGCGAATAATTCACCCCTCCACTTT. Translation: CASSLTFPGQANNSPLHF. The full variable domain, with the rest looked up from reference TRBV7-6 and TRBJ1-6, is GAGVSQSPRYKVTKRGQDVALRCDPISGHVSLYWYRQALGQGPEFLTYFNYEAQQDKSGLPNDRFSAERPEGSISTLTIQRTEQRDSAMYRCASSLTFPGQANNSPLHFGNGTRLTVT.

V gene TRBV30 combines with J gene TRBJ2-5; TRBD1 matches 9 bases. V shed 4 bases and J 5 bases; nucleotides not matched to a gene: 14. CDR3 size: 16 residues. CDR1 GTSNPN and CDR2 SVGIG come from the germline V gene (reference sequence). The CDR3 sequence is CAWKTRTGAWGETQYF. DNA for the CDR3: TGTGCCTGGAAAACCCGGACAGGGGCCTGGGGGGAGACCCAGTACTTC.

V gene TRBV18 combines with J gene TRBJ2-7, with 7 positions matching TRBD2. The CDR3 totals 13 residues. Germline V lookup: CDR1 KGHSH, CDR2 LQKENI. Trimming at V came to 5 bases and at J to 6 bases, leaving 7 bases not matched to a gene. CDR3 nucleotide sequence: TGTGCCAGCTCAAGTACGGGGGGACGCGAGCAGTACTTC. Translating it yields CASSSTGGREQYF.

This clonotype was picked up many times. The chain has TRBV14 and TRBJ2-1; 9 bases align to TRBD2. V dropped 0 bases and J dropped 9; count of bases not matched to a gene: 6. The CDR3 spans 15 residues. Germline-derived CDR1 and CDR2 are SGHDN and FVKESK. This CDR3 reads CASSQEGSGSIEQFF. In nucleotides, the CDR3 is TGTGCCAGCAGCCAAGAGGGTAGCGGGAGCATTGAGCAGTTCTTC.

This clonotype was picked up many times. The V and J genes are TRBV11-2 and TRBJ1-4, with D perhaps matching TRBD1 (5 bases). The CDR3 totals 14 residues. V was clipped by 4 bases and J by 4 bases, with 10 bases between them. Germline-derived CDR1 and CDR2 are SGHAT and FQNNGV. The CDR3 DNA follows: TGTGCCAGCAGCTGGACACTCAATAATGAAAAACTGTTTTTT. It translates to CASSWTLNNEKLFF.

This chain uses TRBV20-1 with TRBJ1-5; 8 positions agree with TRBD1. Losses at the gene ends were 1 base for V and 2 bases for J; bases not matched to a gene: 10. Germline assignment: CDR1 DFQATT and CDR2 SNEGSKA (reference sequence). The CDR3 is 17 residues long. CDR3 nucleotide sequence: TGCAGTGCTAGAGCCCGGACAGGGAACTGGGGCAATCAGCCCCAGCATTTT. It is translated as CSARARTGNWGNQPQHF.

This clonotype was counted a few times. V usage is TRBV6-2 or TRBV6-3 and J usage is TRBJ1-5, with no clear D. Germline values: CDR1 MNHEY, CDR2 SVGEGT. V shed 2 bases and J shed 3 bases, with 8 bases lying between them. CDR3 length: 14 amino acids. CDR3 nucleotide sequence: TGTGCCAGCAGTTACCGAGGCTTCAATCAGCCCCAGCATTTT. This codes for CASSYRGFNQPQHF.